The 25 T cell receptor beta chains given below trace back to one sample, sequenced in a study of T cell responses to AZD1222 COVID-19 vaccine. Repertoires were generated with immunoSEQ multiplex PCR, while TCRdb's copy carries only in-frame clones and drops some. The sample contains some 99,000 clones, nearly 90% of which appear only once. The sample consisted of peripheral blood, taken on day 0 of AZD1222 vaccination. These receptors all come from an adult in good health.

The CDR3 is CASTSDRGYGYTF. DNA for the CDR3: TGTGCCAGCACCTCCGACAGGGGCTATGGCTACACCTTC. The chain links TRBV2 to TRBJ1-2; TRBD1 matches 8 bases. V was pared by 7 bases and J by 4 bases, with 5 bases of the junction left unmatched. Looked up from germline, CDR1 is SNHLY and CDR2 is FYNNEI. The CDR3 has 13 residues.

The chain links TRBV7-3 to TRBJ2-1; 15 bases agree with TRBD2. J lost 9 bases, V lost 1 base, and 7 bases had no gene match. The CDR3 loop spans 17 amino acids. From germline, CDR1 is SGHTA and CDR2 FQGTGA. The CDR3 is CASSLIGGGLAGGEQFF. The CDR3 coding sequence is TGTGCCAGCAGCTTAATAGGTGGGGGACTAGCGGGAGGTGAGCAGTTCTTC.

This chain joins TRBV5-1 and TRBJ2-1, with D perhaps matching TRBD2 (6 bases). Germline V CDR1 and CDR2: SGHRS, YFSETQ. The V end was cut by 5 bases, the J end by 4 bases, with 16 bases between. CDR3 length equals 15 residues. The CDR3 DNA sequence: TGCGCCAGCAGTGCGGAGGGGCTAAAGTACAATGAGCAGTTCTTC. Encoded protein: CASSAEGLKYNEQFF.

The chain links TRBV6-5 to TRBJ2-7; no firm D call. Trimming removed 6 bases from V and 4 bases from J, with 7 bases in between. Germline V gene sequence: CDR1 MNHEY, CDR2 SVGAGI. This CDR3 contains 11 residues. In DNA, the CDR3 is TGTGCCAGCAGCGACCCATACGAGCAGTACTTC. It codes for CASSDPYEQYF.

The rearrangement links TRBV11-3 to TRBJ2-1; possibly TRBD2 for D (6 bases). V gave up 7 bases and J gave up 4 bases, with 17 bases separating them. Germline CDR1 reads SGHNT; CDR2 reads YENEEA. There are 15 residues in the CDR3. The CDR3: CASTPGSGPYNEQFF. The CDR3 DNA reads TGTGCCAGCACCCCTGGGAGCGGGCCTTACAATGAGCAGTTCTTC. Complete variable domain (other parts from reference TRBV11-3 and TRBJ2-1): EAGVVQSPRYKIIEKKQPVAFWCNPISGHNTLYWYLQNLGQGPELLIRYENEEAVDDSQLPKDRFSAERLKGVDSTLKIQPAELGDSAVYLCASTPGSGPYNEQFFGPGTRLTVL.

Comment on this clone: Germline and junction disagree at one end, which may indicate a read error. This rearrangement joins TRBV11-2 to TRBJ1-1; no reliable D call. The CDR3 sequence is 13 residues long. CDR1 and CDR2 from the germline V gene are SGHAT and FQNNGV. The CDR3 here is CASSPPMNSEAFF. As DNA, the CDR3 is TGTGCCAGCAGCCCCCCTATGAACTCTGAAGCTTTCTTT.

The V gene is TRBV7-7, the J gene TRBJ2-3; no clear D. Germline V gene data show CDR1 as SSHAT and CDR2 as FNYEAQ (reference sequence). This CDR3 comprises 13 residues. With 0 bases removed from V and 3 bases from J, the gap between germline ends came to 4 bases. CDR3 nucleotides: TGTGCCAGCAGCTTAGCCCTAACAGATACGCAGTATTTT. Amino acid sequence: CASSLALTDTQYF.

This chain connects TRBV29-1 to TRBJ1-2; weak D call: TRBD1 (5 bases). Deletions cut 2 bases from V and 4 bases from J, with 11 bases between. Per the germline V gene, CDR1 is SQVTM and CDR2 is ANQGSEA. The CDR3 contains 13 residues. The CDR3 nucleotides are TGCAGCGTTGAATGGCAGGGAGGCTATGGCTACACCTTC. Protein product: CSVEWQGGYGYTF.

J is TRBJ2-1 and V is TRBV5-1, with D possibly TRBD2 on 5 matching bases. The CDR3 length is 17 residues. Per the germline V gene, CDR1 is SGHRS and CDR2 is YFSETQ. V was cut by 4 bases and J by 11 bases, with 28 bases left in between. CDR3 amino acids: CASSQGLLAPRGPQQFF. CDR3 DNA: TGCGCCAGCAGCCAAGGACTCCTAGCCCCACGGGGTCCTCAGCAGTTCTTC. The full variable domain, its missing parts supplied by reference TRBV5-1 and TRBJ2-1, is KAGVTQTPRYLIKTRGQQVTLSCSPISGHRSVSWYQQTPGQGLQFLFEYFSETQRNKGNFPGRFSGRQFSNSRSEMNVSTLELGDSALYLCASSQGLLAPRGPQQFFGPGTRLTVL.

The V call is TRBV12-3 or TRBV12-4, the J call TRBJ1-3; unclear D gene. The CDR3 spans 10 residues. Trimming took off 6 bases at V and 7 bases at J, with 4 bases between the two ends. DNA of the CDR3: TGTGCCAGCAGGTCGAACACCATATATTTT. Its protein is CASRSNTIYF.

This chain uses TRBV28 with TRBJ2-7; D unclear. Trimming left V 2 bases short and J 2 bases short, with 13 bases between. Germline V gene lookup returns CDR1 MDHEN and CDR2 SYDVKM. The CDR3 extends over 15 amino acids. As DNA, the CDR3 is TGTGCCAGCAGTTTAGGGGTCCCTATAACCTACGAGCAGTACTTC. This sequence encodes CASSLGVPITYEQYF.

This chain connects TRBV29-1 to TRBJ2-1; 8 nucleotides align to TRBD1. The CDR3 covers 14 residues. Losses at the gene ends were 2 bases for V and 8 bases for J; bases not matched to a gene: 8. Per the germline V gene, CDR1 is SQVTM and CDR2 is ANQGSEA. The CDR3 sequence is CSVETGGSLDEQFF. DNA for the CDR3: TGCAGCGTTGAAACAGGGGGATCCCTCGATGAGCAGTTCTTC.

This chain links TRBV4-2 with TRBJ2-6; 11 bases map to TRBD2. The CDR3 is made up of 18 amino acids. The V and J ends lost 5 bases and 1 base, in that order; junction bases with no gene match: 7. From germline, CDR1 is LGHNA and CDR2 YNFKEQ. CDR3 nucleotides: TGTGCCAGCAGCTACGGACTAGCGGGTCAGTCTGGGGCCAACGTCCTGACTTTC. Its protein is CASSYGLAGQSGANVLTF.

The chain is built from TRBV19 and TRBJ1-1; 7 bases align to TRBD1. The V gene end was trimmed by 2 bases and the J gene end by 10 bases; junction bases not matched to a gene: 10. CDR1 LNHDA and CDR2 SQIVND come from the germline V gene (reference sequence). This CDR3 contains 14 residues. The CDR3 DNA reads TGTGCCAGTAGTATAATTACAGGGGTCCGCGTAGCTTTCTTT. Translated, it gives CASSIITGVRVAFF.

The rearrangement joins TRBV6-5 to TRBJ1-1, with TRBD1 identical over 7 bases. The CDR3 has 13 residues. The germline V gene encodes CDR1 MNHEY and CDR2 SVGAGI. Trimming took 6 bases from V and 10 from J; bases not matched to a gene: 11. In nucleotides, the CDR3 is TGTGCCAGCAGCTTCGAGACAGGGTGGGCAGCTTTCTTT. This translates into CASSFETGWAAFF.

The chain couples TRBV7-9 to TRBJ2-3; 9 nucleotides match TRBD2. The CDR3 has 16 amino acids. V lost 5 bases to trimming and J lost 6 bases; unmatched junction nucleotides: 12. CDR1 and CDR2 (germline): SEHNR, FQNEAQ (reference sequence). CDR3: CASSLLGGRAWDTQYF. CDR3 bases: TGTGCCAGCAGCCTCCTGGGCGGGAGGGCTTGGGATACGCAGTATTTT. Supplemented by reference TRBV7-9 and TRBJ2-3, the full variable domain reads DTGVSQNPRHKITKRGQNVTFRCDPISEHNRLYWYRQTLGQGPEFLTYFQNEAQLEKSRLLSDRFSAERPKGSFSTLEIQRTEQGDSAMYLCASSLLGGRAWDTQYFGPGTRLTVL.

The chain combines TRBV19 with TRBJ1-1; no firm D call. Germline-derived CDR1 and CDR2 are LNHDA and SQIVND (reference sequence). Deletions cut 3 bases from V and 1 base from J, with 9 bases between. CDR3 length equals 14 residues. The CDR3 here is CASSMGFPNTEAFF. The CDR3 bases are TGTGCCAGTAGTATGGGTTTCCCGAACACTGAAGCTTTCTTT.

V gene TRBV6-5 combines with J gene TRBJ2-1; 9 bases map to TRBD1. The germline CDR1 and CDR2 sequences are MNHEY and SVGAGI. V dropped 11 bases and J dropped 9; count of bases not matched to a gene: 14. The CDR3 loop spans 14 amino acids. The CDR3: CACQGQGKFGEQFF. The CDR3, as DNA: TGTGCCTGCCAGGGACAGGGTAAATTCGGTGAGCAGTTCTTC.

The genes are TRBV4-2 and TRBJ1-1; the match to TRBD1 covers 7 bases. The CDR3 covers 16 residues. The V and J ends lost 3 bases and 2 bases, in that order; junction bases with no gene match: 9. Germline V gene sequence: CDR1 LGHNA, CDR2 YNFKEQ. The CDR3 DNA follows: TGTGCCAGCAGCCACCTCCCGGGACAGAGTAACACTGAAGCTTTCTTT. Translated, it gives CASSHLPGQSNTEAFF.

This clone was detected a few times. V gene TRBV3-1 (or the pseudogene TRBV3-2) combines with J gene TRBJ1-3; D remains ambiguous. The V end lost 3 bases, the J end lost 0 bases, and 9 bases lay between the germline ends. The CDR3 is 15 amino acids. Looked up from germline, CDR1 is LGHDT and CDR2 is YNNKEL (reference sequence). The CDR3 DNA follows: TGTGCCAGCAGCCAGGTCCACTCCTCTGGAAACACCATATATTTT. It translates to CASSQVHSSGNTIYF.

The V and J genes are TRBV5-1 and TRBJ1-1; 9 nucleotides line up with TRBD1. CDR3 length: 14 amino acids. The germline V gene has CDR1 SGHRS and CDR2 YFSETQ. The ends lost 4 bases at V and 11 bases at J; junction bases unmatched: 12. The CDR3 DNA reads TGCGCCAGCAGCGAATCTCCGGGACAGGGTGATGCTTTCTTT. It codes for CASSESPGQGDAFF.

This chain connects TRBV10-3 to TRBJ1-2, with D possibly matching TRBD1 (5 bases). Per the germline V gene, CDR1 is ENHRY and CDR2 is SYGVKD. Trimming removed 4 bases at V and 8 bases at J, with 14 bases between. This CDR3 is 13 amino acids long. The CDR3 DNA follows: TGTGCCATCAGTGGGGACGGACTCGGAGGCTACACCTTC. It encodes CAISGDGLGGYTF.

The chain links TRBV19 to TRBJ2-1, with 9 bases lining up with TRBD2. The CDR3 contains 15 residues. Germline CDR1 and CDR2: LNHDA and SQIVND (reference sequence). Germline trimming cut 1 base from V and 8 bases from J; bases unmatched to any gene: 6. The CDR3: CASSIGGRALYEQFF. The CDR3 nucleotides read TGTGCCAGTAGTATAGGCGGGAGGGCCCTCTATGAGCAGTTCTTC.

The chain uses TRBV7-6 and TRBJ1-6, with no clear D. CDR1 and CDR2 from the germline V gene are SGHVS and FNYEAQ. Trimming removed 2 bases at V and 0 bases at J, with 8 bases between. The CDR3 is made up of 16 amino acids. Here the CDR3 DNA reads TGTGCCAGCAGCTTAACTGGTCCCTCCTATAATTCACCCCTCCACTTT. The encoded protein is CASSLTGPSYNSPLHF.

The rearrangement links TRBV6-2 or TRBV6-3 to TRBJ2-5; TRBD1 is a possible D gene (5 bases). The CDR3 loop spans 14 amino acids. Germline V gene lookup returns CDR1 MNHEY and CDR2 SVGEGT. V dropped 2 bases and J dropped 1 base, with 8 bases sitting between them. The DNA for the CDR3 is TGTGCCAGCAGTTACAGGGGCAGCCAAGAGACCCAGTACTTC. Its translation is CASSYRGSQETQYF.